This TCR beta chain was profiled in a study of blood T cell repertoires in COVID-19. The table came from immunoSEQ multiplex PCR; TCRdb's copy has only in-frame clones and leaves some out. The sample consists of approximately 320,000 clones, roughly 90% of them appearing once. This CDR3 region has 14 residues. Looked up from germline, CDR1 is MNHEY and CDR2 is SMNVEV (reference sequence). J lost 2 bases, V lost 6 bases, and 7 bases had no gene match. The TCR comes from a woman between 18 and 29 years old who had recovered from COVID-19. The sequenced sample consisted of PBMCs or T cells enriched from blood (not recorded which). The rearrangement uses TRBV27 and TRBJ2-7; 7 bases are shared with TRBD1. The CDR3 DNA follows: TGTGCCAGCAGGGCAGGGGGATCCACCTACGAGCAGTACTTC. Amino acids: CASRAGGSTYEQYF.